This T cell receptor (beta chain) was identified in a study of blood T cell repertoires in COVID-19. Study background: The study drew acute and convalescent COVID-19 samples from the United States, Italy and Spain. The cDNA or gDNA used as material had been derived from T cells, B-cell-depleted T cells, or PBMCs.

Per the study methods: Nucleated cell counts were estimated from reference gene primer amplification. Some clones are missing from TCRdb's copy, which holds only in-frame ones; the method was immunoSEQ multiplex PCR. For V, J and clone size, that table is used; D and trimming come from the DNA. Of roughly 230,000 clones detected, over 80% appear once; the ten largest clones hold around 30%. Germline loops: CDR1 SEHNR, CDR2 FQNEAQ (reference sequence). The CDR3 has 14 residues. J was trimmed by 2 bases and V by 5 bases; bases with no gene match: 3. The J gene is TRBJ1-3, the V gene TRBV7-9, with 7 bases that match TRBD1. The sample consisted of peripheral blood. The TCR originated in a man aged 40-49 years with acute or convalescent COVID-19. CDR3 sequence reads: CASSGQGAGNTIYF. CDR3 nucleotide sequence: TGTGCCAGCAGCGGGCAGGGGGCTGGAAACACCATATATTTT.